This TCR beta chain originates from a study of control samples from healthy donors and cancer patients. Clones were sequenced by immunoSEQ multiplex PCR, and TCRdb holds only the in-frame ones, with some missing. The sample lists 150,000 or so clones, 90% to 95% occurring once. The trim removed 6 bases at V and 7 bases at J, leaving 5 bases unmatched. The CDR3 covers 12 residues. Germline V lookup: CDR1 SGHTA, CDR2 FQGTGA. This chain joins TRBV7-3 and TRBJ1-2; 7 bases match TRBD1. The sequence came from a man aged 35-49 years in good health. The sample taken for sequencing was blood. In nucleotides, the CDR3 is TGTGCCAGCAGTCTTGACAGGGTTGGCTACACCTTC. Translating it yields CASSLDRVGYTF. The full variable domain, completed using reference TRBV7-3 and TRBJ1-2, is GAGVSQTPSNKVTEKGKYVELRCDPISGHTALYWYRQSLGQGPEFLIYFQGTGAADDSGLPNDRFFAVRPEGSVSTLKIQRTERGDSAVYLCASSLDRVGYTFGSGTRLTVV.